The entry that follows covers one TCR beta chain sequence. Its antigen is currently unknown. The data are from a study of T cell responses to AZD1222 COVID-19 vaccine. Study as a whole: Pooling covered second doses at about 4 or about 12 weeks. Notes on the study in general: Spike as a whole was targeted by vaccine-associated CD4 TCRs, dominant at 160-218 and 743-854.

Germline loops: CDR1 GTSNPN, CDR2 SVGIG (reference sequence). The CDR3 length is 16 residues. Deletions cut 1 base from V and 6 bases from J, with 18 bases between. Here immunoSEQ multiplex PCR was the method, and the copy in TCRdb shows in-frame clones only, minus some. The sample consists of some 66,000 clones, over 75% of them appearing once. Sequencing used peripheral blood, obtained on day 0 of AZD1222 vaccination. The chain carries TRBV30 and TRBJ1-4, with D maybe TRBD1 (6 bases). The source of this sequence is an adult in good health. The CDR3 DNA follows: TGTGCCTGGAGTGCTTCCTTACAACAGGGATATGAAAAACTGTTTTTT. Translated, it gives CAWSASLQQGYEKLFF. Full variable domain (remainder filled in from reference TRBV30 and TRBJ1-4): SQTIHQWPATLVQPVGSPLSLECTVEGTSNPNLYWYRQAAGRGLQLLFYSVGIGQISSEVPQNLSASRPQDRQFILSSKKLLLSDSGFYLCAWSASLQQGYEKLFFGSGTQLSVL.